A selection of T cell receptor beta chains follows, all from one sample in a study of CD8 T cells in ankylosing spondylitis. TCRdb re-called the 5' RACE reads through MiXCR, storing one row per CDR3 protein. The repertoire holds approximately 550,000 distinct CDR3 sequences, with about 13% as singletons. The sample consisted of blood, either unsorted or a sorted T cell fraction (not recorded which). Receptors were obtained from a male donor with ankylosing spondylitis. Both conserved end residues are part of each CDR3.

cdr3_aa: CASGWTVNEKLFF; j_call: TRBJ1-4; v_call: TRBV6-6
cdr3_aa: CSARGPSGGRDEQYF; j_call: TRBJ2-7; v_call: TRBV20-1
cdr3_aa: CSAAKAFNQPQHF; j_call: TRBJ1-5; v_call: TRBV20-1
cdr3_aa: CSARVADGASGYNEQFF; j_call: TRBJ2-1; v_call: TRBV20-1
cdr3_aa: CASSLAQGYHNEQFF; j_call: TRBJ2-1; v_call: TRBV11-2
cdr3_aa: CSAAGGLGGYTF; j_call: TRBJ1-2; v_call: TRBV20-1
cdr3_aa: CASSPRASEQFF; j_call: TRBJ2-1; v_call: TRBV4-2
cdr3_aa: CASSLEYWGGTGTGEQYF; j_call: TRBJ2-7; v_call: TRBV5-1
cdr3_aa: CASSLDRVSPSSYNEQFF; j_call: TRBJ2-1; v_call: TRBV11-1
cdr3_aa: CAISVSGGTGANVLTF; j_call: TRBJ2-6; v_call: TRBV10-3
cdr3_aa: CASSLDGHGNEQFF; j_call: TRBJ2-1; v_call: TRBV5-1
cdr3_aa: CASSGLAGVSDTQYF; j_call: TRBJ2-3; v_call: TRBV11-2
cdr3_aa: CASSARPLRYNEQFF; j_call: TRBJ2-1; v_call: TRBV12-3/TRBV12-4
cdr3_aa: CASTRRGETQYF; j_call: TRBJ2-5; v_call: TRBV7-9
cdr3_aa: CASIPYAASGKIDTGELFF; j_call: TRBJ2-2; v_call: TRBV10-2
cdr3_aa: CASSLRGGDEQYF; j_call: TRBJ2-7; v_call: TRBV3-1
cdr3_aa: CASSFTTGTDTQYF; j_call: TRBJ2-3; v_call: TRBV7-2
cdr3_aa: CASSFTSGYNEQFF; j_call: TRBJ2-1; v_call: TRBV5-1
cdr3_aa: CSTRSGTGELFF; j_call: TRBJ2-2; v_call: TRBV20-1
cdr3_aa: CASSPKETSGAYNEQFF; j_call: TRBJ2-1; v_call: TRBV4-2
cdr3_aa: CSVEEWASGDTGELFF; j_call: TRBJ2-2; v_call: TRBV29-1
cdr3_aa: CASSFSGVMDTQYF; j_call: TRBJ2-3; v_call: TRBV12-3/TRBV12-4
cdr3_aa: CAGGTRPYEQYF; j_call: TRBJ2-7; v_call: TRBV28